The present TCR beta chain was sequenced within a study of a mutant IDH1 vaccine in newly diagnosed glioma. Study at large: First vaccine doses came 4-6 weeks after radiotherapy alone, or with temozolomide cycles.

Some clones are missing from TCRdb's copy, which holds only in-frame ones; the method was immunoSEQ multiplex PCR. The sample has about 40,000 clones, more than 85% seen once. Indicated time point: week 5, during vaccination. Vaccination used 300 ug of mutant IDH1 20-mer peptide per dose, with topical imiquimod. The germline V gene has CDR1 MGHRA and CDR2 YSYEKL. The CDR3 extends over 15 amino acids. With 0 bases removed from V and 6 bases from J, the gap between germline ends came to 12 bases. Findings and caveats of the study: In approximately 92% of patients, immune responses induced by the vaccine occurred.

Points on this clone: Its antigen remains unknown.

Sequenced here: PBMCs, sampled from a glioma patient whose treatment included an IDH1 peptide vaccine. J is TRBJ1-5 and V is TRBV4-1; no definite D call. This clonotype was sampled from a man over 45 with glioma. This chain's CDR3 is CASSQDSTFSQPQHF. CDR3 sequence (DNA): TGCGCCAGCAGCCAAGATTCGACCTTTAGTCAGCCCCAGCATTTT.